One sample yielded the 29 T cell receptor beta chains listed below, sequenced in a study of blood T cell repertoires in COVID-19. This table comes from immunoSEQ multiplex PCR, and its TCRdb copy is limited to in-frame clones, with some not included. The data show more than 95,000 clones, about nine tenths seen once. Sequencing was performed on peripheral blood. All receptors come from a man aged 65 to 79 who had recovered from COVID-19.

J is TRBJ1-2 and V is TRBV27, with 9 bases matching TRBD1. This CDR3 has 16 residues. From germline, CDR1 is MNHEY and CDR2 SMNVEV (reference sequence). The ends lost 5 bases at V and 4 bases at J; junction bases unmatched: 11. The CDR3 here is CASSARGQGNSYGYTF. The CDR3 coding sequence is TGTGCCAGCAGTGCGAGGGGACAGGGCAATTCCTATGGCTACACCTTC.

Only one count was recorded for this clone. This chain joins TRBV7-2 and TRBJ2-7; 10 bases fit TRBD2. Looked up from germline, CDR1 is SGHTA and CDR2 is FQGNSA. J was trimmed by 3 bases and V by 3 bases; bases with no gene match: 2. The CDR3 runs 14 residues. The CDR3: CASSLGTSDYEQYF. The CDR3 DNA is TGTGCCAGCAGCTTGGGGACTAGCGACTACGAGCAGTACTTC.

This chain uses TRBV7-3 with TRBJ2-3; TRBD2 matches 8 bases. In germline, CDR1 is SGHTA, CDR2 FQGTGA. This CDR3 comprises 14 residues. Germline trimming cut 5 bases from V and 4 bases from J; bases unmatched to any gene: 5. The CDR3: CASSRAGEADTQYF. The CDR3 DNA reads as TGTGCCAGCAGCCGAGCGGGGGAGGCAGATACGCAGTATTTT.

J is TRBJ1-2 and V is TRBV6-1; unclear D gene. Germline CDR1 and CDR2: MNHNS and SASEGT. The CDR3 totals 12 residues. The ends were cut back, 2 bases at V and 8 bases at J, with 9 bases in the middle. The CDR3 DNA reads TGTGCCAGCAGTGAAAGACTCGGGGGCTACACCTTC. This gives the protein CASSERLGGYTF.

The chain has TRBV5-5 and TRBJ1-1; the match to TRBD1 covers 8 bases. Germline trimming cut 4 bases from V and 3 bases from J; bases unmatched to any gene: 5. Germline CDR1 reads SGHKS; CDR2 reads YYEKEE (reference sequence). This CDR3 spans 14 amino acids. In nucleotides, the CDR3 is TGTGCCAGCAGCAGCACAGGGGGAGACACTGAAGCTTTCTTT. It translates to CASSSTGGDTEAFF.

The chain couples TRBV28 to TRBJ1-2; D is perhaps TRBD1 (5 bases). V lost 5 bases and J lost 0, with 13 bases in between. From germline, CDR1 is MDHEN and CDR2 SYDVKM. The length of the CDR3 is 15 residues. In nucleotides, the CDR3 is TGTGCCAGCAGTGAGGACATATTCTCTAACTATGGCTACACCTTC. This gives the protein CASSEDIFSNYGYTF.

The chain uses TRBV10-3 and TRBJ2-3; maybe TRBD2 (6 bases). The V end lost 11 bases, the J end lost 1 base, and 19 bases lay between the germline ends. The germline V gene encodes CDR1 ENHRY and CDR2 SYGVKD. The CDR3 covers 15 residues. The CDR3 is CAGSRGTPGTDTQYF. The CDR3 nucleotides are TGTGCCGGCTCGCGGGGAACCCCTGGCACAGATACGCAGTATTTT.

The V gene is TRBV15, the J gene TRBJ1-6, with D perhaps TRBD1 (5 bases). The CDR3 spans 18 residues. V lost 3 bases and J 0 bases, leaving 15 bases between the germline ends. Germline V CDR1 and CDR2: LNHNV, YYDKDF (reference sequence). Here the CDR3 DNA reads TGTGCCACCAGCAGTCCGGACACCCTGAGCTCCTATAATTCACCCCTCCACTTT. Translation gives CATSSPDTLSSYNSPLHF. Combining the CDR3 with reference TRBV15 and TRBJ1-6 gives the whole variable domain DAMVIQNPRYQVTQFGKPVTLSCSQTLNHNVMYWYQQKSSQAPKLLFHYYDKDFNNEADTPDNFQSRRPNTSFCFLDIRSPGLGDTAMYLCATSSPDTLSSYNSPLHFGNGTRLTVT.

V is TRBV5-4 and J is TRBJ2-5; 7 bases match TRBD1. The CDR3 has 15 amino acids. J was trimmed by 1 base and V by 4 bases; bases with no gene match: 7. Germline CDR1 is SGHNT and CDR2 is YYREEE (reference sequence). The CDR3 region has the DNA TGTGCCAGCAGCACACCGACAGGGATCCAAGAGACCCAGTACTTC. The encoded protein is CASSTPTGIQETQYF.

This chain uses TRBV6-6 with TRBJ1-4, with D possibly matching TRBD1 (5 bases). This CDR3 spans 15 amino acids. The germline CDR1 and CDR2 sequences are MNHNY and SVGAGI (reference sequence). Between the trimmed V and J ends, which lost 0 bases and 6 bases, there was a span of 11 bases. The CDR3 is CASSYSSRADEKLFF. CDR3 nucleotides: TGTGCCAGCAGTTACTCGAGCAGGGCAGATGAAAAACTGTTTTTT.

The rearrangement joins TRBV28 to TRBJ1-1, with D possibly matching TRBD1 (5 bases). Germline V gene sequence: CDR1 MDHEN, CDR2 SYDVKM. This CDR3 is 16 amino acids long. V was clipped by 3 bases and J by 0 bases, with 14 bases between them. The CDR3 DNA reads as TGTGCCAGCAGTTTCCAACTTACAGGTCTGAACACTGAAGCTTTCTTT. This encodes CASSFQLTGLNTEAFF.

The gene calls are TRBV7-2 and TRBJ2-1; 10 positions agree with TRBD2. V trimming: 5 bases; J trimming: 4 bases; junction bases outside the gene matches: 11. Germline V gene data show CDR1 as SGHTA and CDR2 as FQGNSA. The CDR3 consists of 17 residues. CDR3 region: CASSLLGISGGYNEQFF. The CDR3 nucleotides read TGTGCCAGCAGCCTCCTCGGGATTAGCGGGGGGTACAATGAGCAGTTCTTC.

This chain's CDR3 is CASSPLQGSLYGYTF. Here the CDR3 DNA reads TGCGCCAGCAGCCCTTTACAGGGGAGTCTCTATGGCTACACCTTC. The chain joins TRBV5-1 to TRBJ1-2, with 7 bases aligning to TRBD1. Losses at the gene ends were 4 bases for V and 4 bases for J; bases not matched to a gene: 10. Germline lookup yields CDR1 SGHRS and CDR2 YFSETQ. CDR3 length: 15 amino acids. Filled out from reference TRBV5-1 and TRBJ1-2, the complete variable domain reads KAGVTQTPRYLIKTRGQQVTLSCSPISGHRSVSWYQQTPGQGLQFLFEYFSETQRNKGNFPGRFSGRQFSNSRSEMNVSTLELGDSALYLCASSPLQGSLYGYTFGSGTRLTVV.

The rearrangement uses TRBV3-1 (or the pseudogene TRBV3-2) and TRBJ1-1; D not certain. CDR1 is LGHDT and CDR2 is YNNKEL in the germline V gene (reference sequence). Between the trimmed V and J ends, which lost 3 bases and 4 bases, there was a span of 12 bases. The CDR3 runs 14 residues. CDR3 in DNA: TGTGCCAGCAGCCACACCCCGGGAGCCACTGAAGCTTTCTTT. Protein product: CASSHTPGATEAFF.

This clone was detected only a few times. This chain uses TRBV7-6 with TRBJ1-1, with a weak D call TRBD1 (5 bases). Germline lookup yields CDR1 SGHVS and CDR2 FNYEAQ. The CDR3 is 15 residues long. With 1 base removed from V and 1 base from J, the gap between germline ends came to 10 bases. In nucleotides, the CDR3 is TGTGCCAGCAGCTTAGTTTGGCAGGGGAACACTGAAGCTTTCTTT. Amino acids: CASSLVWQGNTEAFF.

The chain combines TRBV24-1 with TRBJ2-2; 8 bases agree with TRBD2. There are 17 residues in the CDR3. Trimming removed 4 bases from V and 5 bases from J; junction bases left unmatched: 11. The germline gives CDR1 KGHDR, CDR2 SFDVKD. In DNA form, the CDR3 reads TGTGCCACCAGTGACCGTAGCGGGAAGCTGGGGACCGGGGAGCTGTTTTTT. This codes for CATSDRSGKLGTGELFF.

This clone came up once. The chain carries TRBV10-1 and TRBJ2-7; 7 bases fit TRBD1. With V trimmed by 0 bases and J by 0 bases, 11 bases remained unmatched. The CDR3 covers 18 residues. Looked up from germline, CDR1 is WNHNN and CDR2 is SYGVQD (reference sequence). The CDR3 region has the DNA TGCGCCAGCAGTGAGTCGCGGGTCACAGGGGCAGACTCCTACGAGCAGTACTTC. It encodes CASSESRVTGADSYEQYF.

The chain links TRBV5-1 to TRBJ2-2; a weak D match, TRBD1 (6 bases). The CDR3 spans 16 residues. Trimming removed 3 bases from V and 1 base from J, with 13 bases in between. Germline assignment: CDR1 SGHRS and CDR2 YFSETQ. As DNA, the CDR3 is TGCGCCAGCAGCTGGGCTTGGACAGTGAACACCGGGGAGCTGTTTTTT. This codes for CASSWAWTVNTGELFF.

Here the CDR3 DNA reads TGTGCCAGCAGCTTAGGGGGGGTAGGCGCTGAAGCTTTCTTT. As protein: CASSLGGVGAEAFF. The J gene is TRBJ1-1, the V gene TRBV5-6; a weak D match, TRBD1 (6 bases). The CDR3 loop spans 14 amino acids. With 2 bases removed from V and 6 bases from J, the gap between germline ends came to 14 bases. Germline V gene data show CDR1 as SGHDT and CDR2 as YYEEEE.

The chain employs TRBV19 and TRBJ2-1, with D perhaps matching TRBD1 (6 bases). Trimming removed 6 bases at V and 5 bases at J, with 14 bases between. From germline, CDR1 is LNHDA and CDR2 SQIVND (reference sequence). The CDR3 spans 14 residues. The CDR3 region has the DNA TGTGCCAGTAGGGGTACAGGGTTTAACAATGAGCAGTTCTTC. Translated, it gives CASRGTGFNNEQFF.

This clone was seen once. CDR3 region: CASSPQAGLTYEQYF. The CDR3 nucleotides read TGTGCCAGCAGTCCCCAAGCGGGGCTTACCTACGAGCAGTACTTC. J is TRBJ2-7 and V is TRBV28, with 7 bases matching TRBD2. The trim removed 5 bases at V and 2 bases at J, leaving 9 bases unmatched. Germline CDR1 reads MDHEN; CDR2 reads SYDVKM. The CDR3 runs to 15 residues.

A remark on this clone: The germline gene is not matched at one end of the junction; a read error may be the cause. The genes are TRBV2 and TRBJ2-7; 7 bases agree with TRBD1. Germline V gene sequence: CDR1 SNHLY, CDR2 FYNNEI. There are 12 residues in the CDR3. CDR3: CASSRGQEPSCF. The CDR3 nucleotides are TGTGCCAGCAGTCGAGGACAGGAGCCCAGTTGCTTC.

The rearrangement joins TRBV9 to TRBJ2-2; D possibly corresponds to TRBD1 (5 bases). Trimming left V 1 base short and J 4 bases short, with 23 bases between. The CDR3 is 19 residues long. In germline, CDR1 is SGDLS, CDR2 YYNGEE. The CDR3 here is CASSVKYLRTLGSTGELFF. CDR3 DNA: TGTGCCAGCAGCGTAAAATATCTTCGGACATTGGGTTCCACCGGGGAGCTGTTTTTT.

The chain is built from TRBV28 and TRBJ1-6, with D possibly TRBD1 on 5 matching bases. The CDR3 is made up of 15 amino acids. Germline-derived CDR1 and CDR2 are MDHEN and SYDVKM. Trimming removed 6 bases at V and 7 bases at J, with 16 bases between. The CDR3 nucleotides are TGTGCCAGCAGAACCCAGGCGGGGGGGAATTCACCCCTCCACTTT. Protein product: CASRTQAGGNSPLHF.

This chain links TRBV6-2 or TRBV6-3 with TRBJ2-7; no clear D gene. V gave up 5 bases and J gave up 7 bases, with 9 bases separating them. CDR1 MNHEY and CDR2 SVGEGT come from the germline V gene. This CDR3 comprises 11 residues. The CDR3 bases are TGTGCCAGCAGTAACCACAGAGAGCAGTACTTC. This translates into CASSNHREQYF.

The chain carries TRBV20-1 and TRBJ2-3; maybe TRBD2 (5 bases). There are 14 residues in the CDR3. Germline-derived CDR1 and CDR2 are DFQATT and SNEGSKA (reference sequence). V lost 3 bases, J lost 2 bases, and 12 bases lay in between. The CDR3 nucleotides read TGCAGTGCTAGTTACCAGCGGAACACAGATACGCAGTATTTT. Protein sequence: CSASYQRNTDTQYF.

CDR3 nucleotide sequence: TGTGCCAGCAGCTGGGGACAGGGGGCAACCGAGCAGTACTTC. It specifies CASSWGQGATEQYF. The chain carries TRBV7-2 and TRBJ2-7, with TRBD1 matching 12 bases. The CDR3 covers 14 residues. Germline V lookup: CDR1 SGHTA, CDR2 FQGNSA. V lost 4 bases, J lost 6 bases, and 4 bases stayed unmatched.

The genes are TRBV4-2 and TRBJ2-5; 11 nucleotides line up with TRBD2. This CDR3 region has 16 residues. V trimming: 0 bases; J trimming: 5 bases; junction bases outside the gene matches: 5. Germline lookup yields CDR1 LGHNA and CDR2 YNFKEQ. CDR3 region: CASSQDRLAGGETQYF. The CDR3 coding sequence is TGTGCCAGCAGCCAAGATAGGCTAGCGGGGGGCGAGACCCAGTACTTC.

The V gene is TRBV11-2, the J gene TRBJ1-1; tentative D call: TRBD1 (5 bases). This CDR3 contains 16 residues. With 2 bases removed from V and 3 bases from J, the gap between germline ends came to 16 bases. Germline CDR1 and CDR2: SGHAT and FQNNGV. In DNA form, the CDR3 reads TGTGCCAGCAGCTTAACCCCCGGGCAGGGATACACTGAAGCTTTCTTT. Translated, it gives CASSLTPGQGYTEAFF.